This T cell receptor (beta chain) was captured in a study of blood T cells in healthy people across ages. The CDR3 has 16 amino acids. With 2 bases removed from V and 5 bases from J, the gap between germline ends came to 16 bases. The germline gives CDR1 MDHEN, CDR2 SYDVKM. Broader study findings: Shifts in expanded clonotypes may have been confounded by donor CMV status, which was unknown.

A second PCR of roughly 7 to 11 cycles used a sample-barcoded 5' primer and a J-beta primer mix. TCRdb reprocessed the 5' RACE reads with MiXCR, giving one entry per CDR3 protein. The sample has more than 650,000 distinct CDR3 sequences, around a fifth seen once; the top ten hold less than 25%. With regard to this clonotype: No antigen is known for it.

This receptor was taken from a man in his 70s in good health. Specimen: blood. The chain joins TRBV28 to TRBJ2-4; D might be TRBD2 (6 bases). CDR3: CASSLERAGIQNIQYF. The CDR3 region has the DNA TGTGCCAGCAGTTTAGAGCGGGCGGGAATACAAAACATTCAGTACTTC.